Presented here are 19 T cell receptor beta chains from one specimen sequenced in a study of naive and memory T cell subsets. Reverse transcription of blood and skin TCR RNA was primed at alpha and beta constant regions. TCRdb re-called the 5' RACE reads with MiXCR, one entry per CDR3 protein. The table includes tens of thousands of distinct CDR3 sequences, roughly 4.1% detected once. Whole blood, roughly 2.5 ml, came from adult healthy volunteers. The source of these receptors is a male donor in good health.

This clonotype was recorded many times. The rearrangement links TRBV20-1 to TRBJ1-6; 7 nucleotides line up with TRBD1. CDR1 is DFQATT and CDR2 is SNEGSKA in the germline V gene (reference sequence). V shed 5 bases and J 7 bases; nucleotides not matched to a gene: 8. The CDR3 is 14 amino acids. DNA for the CDR3: TGCAGTGCTCAGCCGGGACAGACGAATTCACCCCTCCACTTT. It specifies CSAQPGQTNSPLHF.

In its sample, this clonotype was seen many times. CDR3 coding DNA: TGTGCCAGCAGTAATGTTGACCCAGGTGGAAGCAATCAGCCCCAGCATTTT. It translates to CASSNVDPGGSNQPQHF. This chain joins TRBV2 and TRBJ1-5; D gene uncertain. There are 17 residues in the CDR3. The V gene lost 5 bases and the J gene lost 1 base, with 18 bases spanning the gap. Looked up from germline, CDR1 is SNHLY and CDR2 is FYNNEI.

In this sample, this clonotype turned up a few times. J is TRBJ2-3 and V is TRBV18; possibly TRBD1 for D (6 bases). The V and J ends lost 0 bases and 2 bases respectively, with 15 bases between them. Germline loops: CDR1 KGHSH, CDR2 LQKENI. The CDR3 loop spans 17 amino acids. The CDR3 spells CASSPPIRTANTDTQYF. CDR3 nucleotides: TGTGCCAGCTCACCACCGATCAGGACAGCTAACACAGATACGCAGTATTTT.

This clonotype was seen ten or more times. The chain links TRBV29-1 to TRBJ2-7; maybe TRBD2 (6 bases). Germline CDR1 reads SQVTM; CDR2 reads ANQGSEA. The CDR3 covers 13 residues. Trimming took 5 bases from V and 6 from J, leaving 17 bases between them. CDR3 nucleotide sequence: TGCAGCGTTCCTCGGGGAGGCGAGTCCGAGCAGTACTTC. This translates into CSVPRGGESEQYF.

This clonotype occurred many times. This chain uses TRBV6-2 or TRBV6-3 with TRBJ2-6; either TRBD1 or TRBD2 may fit D (5 bases each). Germline V CDR1 and CDR2: MNHEY, SVGEGT. Trimming shortened V by 7 bases and J by 0 bases, and 19 bases separated the two germline ends. The length of the CDR3 is 18 residues. The CDR3 bases are TGTGCCAGCACTCCCTGGGCAGGGAGCGGCTCTGGGGCCAACGTCCTGACTTTC. Its translation is CASTPWAGSGSGANVLTF.

This clonotype was seen repeatedly, ten times or more. This sequence joins TRBV7-2 and TRBJ2-1; 10 bases align to TRBD2. Unmatched junction bases numbered 8, after V lost 5 bases and J lost 4 bases. CDR1 is SGHTA and CDR2 is FQGNSA in the germline V gene. CDR3 size: 16 residues. The CDR3: CASSGTLAGSYNEQFF. The DNA for the CDR3 is TGTGCCAGCAGCGGAACACTAGCGGGATCGTACAATGAGCAGTTCTTC.

This clonotype was seen only a few times. The rearrangement joins TRBV19 to TRBJ2-1; 14 nucleotides agree with TRBD2. This CDR3 is built from 15 residues. CDR1 and CDR2 from the germline V gene are LNHDA and SQIVND (reference sequence). Unmatched junction bases numbered 7, after V lost 5 bases and J lost 10 bases. The CDR3 bases are TGTGCCAGTAGTCTGGGACTAGCGGGGGTTGGGGAGCAGTTCTTC. Translation: CASSLGLAGVGEQFF. Full variable domain (remainder filled in from reference TRBV19 and TRBJ2-1): DGGITQSPKYLFRKEGQNVTLSCEQNLNHDAMYWYRQDPGQGLRLIYYSQIVNDFQKGDIAEGYSVSREKKESFPLTVTSAQKNPTAFYLCASSLGLAGVGEQFFGPGTRLTVL.

This clonotype was seen ten or more times. The CDR3 region is CASSGEGAGELFF. As DNA, the CDR3 is TGTGCCAGCAGCGGGGAAGGGGCCGGGGAGCTGTTTTTT. The genes are TRBV5-4 and TRBJ2-2, with D maybe TRBD1 (5 bases). Germline loops: CDR1 SGHNT, CDR2 YYREEE (reference sequence). There are 13 residues in the CDR3. The germline V and J ends were trimmed by 4 bases and 6 bases, with 10 bases remaining between them.

This clonotype was observed at least ten times. The chain recombines TRBV15 with TRBJ1-3, with D hard to call. Trimming removed 0 bases at V and 0 bases at J, with 9 bases between. CDR1 and CDR2 from the germline V gene are LNHNV and YYDKDF (reference sequence). This CDR3 has 16 amino acids. The CDR3 DNA reads as TGTGCCACCAGCAGAGATCAGCCCGTCTCTGGAAACACCATATATTTT. Protein sequence: CATSRDQPVSGNTIYF.

This clonotype was picked up many times. The rearrangement uses TRBV29-1 and TRBJ1-2, with 8 bases aligning to TRBD1. V shed 5 bases, J shed 3 bases, and the junction held 5 bases outside the gene matches. This CDR3 contains 13 residues. Germline V CDR1 and CDR2: SQVTM, ANQGSEA. The CDR3 DNA reads TGCAGCGTTTCCACAGGGGGAGACTATGGCTACACCTTC. This encodes CSVSTGGDYGYTF.

This clonotype was picked up many times. V usage is TRBV20-1 and J usage is TRBJ1-1; unclear D gene. The V gene's germline CDR1 is DFQATT and CDR2 SNEGSKA (reference sequence). This CDR3 region has 10 residues. V shed 5 bases and J shed 1 base, with 2 bases lying between them. This chain's CDR3 is CSAPNTEAFF. DNA for the CDR3: TGCAGTGCTCCGAACACTGAAGCTTTCTTT.

This clonotype was seen repeatedly, ten times or more. The chain employs TRBV19 and TRBJ2-3, with 7 bases that match TRBD1. Per germline, CDR1 LNHDA and CDR2 SQIVND (reference sequence). CDR3 length equals 13 residues. J was trimmed by 7 bases and V by 5 bases; bases with no gene match: 6. The CDR3 nucleotides read TGTGCCAGTAGTTCTGAGGGGGCTAATACGCAGTATTTT. It encodes CASSSEGANTQYF.

There are many counts of this clonotype. This chain connects TRBV2 to TRBJ1-2; 8 nucleotides agree with TRBD1. The CDR3 totals 13 residues. Unmatched junction bases numbered 7, after V lost 6 bases and J lost 7 bases. The germline V gene has CDR1 SNHLY and CDR2 FYNNEI. CDR3 sequence: CASRAGQGTGYTF. The CDR3 DNA is TGTGCCAGCAGGGCCGGACAGGGAACTGGCTACACCTTC.

This clonotype was observed many times. V gene TRBV6-1 combines with J gene TRBJ1-4; weak D call: TRBD1 (5 bases). CDR3 length: 14 residues. Trimming pared 6 bases from V and 2 bases from J, leaving 10 bases between. CDR1 and CDR2 from the germline V gene are MNHNS and SASEGT. Here the CDR3 DNA reads TGTGCCAGCAGGCCGGGACTCACTAATGAAAAACTGTTTTTT. This encodes CASRPGLTNEKLFF.

This clonotype is medium-sized (0.01 to 0.1%) in the sample. This chain joins TRBV7-2 and TRBJ1-5; tentative D call: TRBD1 (6 bases). CDR1 is SGHTA and CDR2 is FQGNSA in the germline V gene. The CDR3 sequence is 12 residues long. The V and J ends lost 5 bases and 7 bases respectively, with 9 bases between them. The CDR3 DNA is TGTGCCAGCAGCGCAGGGGTGCAGCCCCAGCATTTT. Translation gives CASSAGVQPQHF. The full variable domain, completed using reference TRBV7-2 and TRBJ1-5, is GAGVSQSPSNKVTEKGKDVELRCDPISGHTALYWYRQSLGQGLEFLIYFQGNSAPDKSGLPSDRFSAERTGGSVSTLTIQRTQQEDSAVYLCASSAGVQPQHFGDGTRLSIL.

To note about this clonotype: A much larger clone lies a single base off, so this may be a read error. The chain is built from TRBV30 and TRBJ2-1; D is unresolved. Trimming cost V 0 bases and J 7 bases, with 10 bases left between them. From germline, CDR1 is GTSNPN and CDR2 SVGIG (reference sequence). CDR3 size: 13 residues. CDR3 region: CAWSVQVRNEQFF. The CDR3 nucleotides are TGTGCCTGGAGTGTACAAGTACGTAATGAGCAGTTCTTC.

This clonotype was detected ten times or more. The chain has TRBV7-9 and TRBJ2-4, with D possibly matching TRBD1 (6 bases). The CDR3 loop spans 17 amino acids. Germline values: CDR1 SEHNR, CDR2 FQNEAQ (reference sequence). V lost 5 bases, J lost 0 bases, and 17 bases lay in between. The CDR3 spells CASSGPLDSLAKNIQYF. DNA for the CDR3: TGTGCCAGCAGCGGCCCCTTGGACAGTCTAGCCAAAAACATTCAGTACTTC.

This clonotype has more than one count but fewer than ten. It may be a read error: a sequence one base away is much more abundant. The V gene is TRBV18, the J gene TRBJ2-1; perhaps TRBD2 as D (7 bases). The CDR3 length is 15 residues. Looked up from germline, CDR1 is KGHSH and CDR2 is LQKENI. V was clipped by 3 bases and J by 10 bases, with 19 bases between them. CDR3 sequence reads: CASSPETGGGGEQFF. The CDR3 nucleotides read TGTGCCAGCTCACCTGAGACTGGCGGGGGCGGGGAGCAGTTCTTC.

This clonotype was seen many times. V and J are TRBV14 and TRBJ1-4, with TRBD1 as a possible D gene (5 bases). In germline, CDR1 is SGHDN, CDR2 FVKESK. V was pared by 3 bases and J by 0 bases, with 14 bases between. The CDR3 has 17 residues. This CDR3 reads CASSHRGPFATNEKLFF. The CDR3 nucleotides are TGTGCCAGCAGCCATCGGGGACCCTTTGCAACTAATGAAAAACTGTTTTTT.